One sample yielded the 5 T cell receptor beta chains listed below, sequenced in a study of shared clonotypes between healthy human individuals. The protocol was immunoSEQ multiplex PCR, while the TCRdb copy is restricted to in-frame clones and leaves out a portion. The data contain approximately 530,000 clones, 95% to 97% of them singletons. The specimen sequenced was naive CD4+ T cells sorted from blood. As for subset: CD45RA+ positively selected. These receptors were taken from a woman in her twenties or thirties in good health.

The J gene is TRBJ1-1, the V gene TRBV6-5; 7 positions match TRBD1. Germline V gene data show CDR1 as MNHEY and CDR2 as SVGAGI. The CDR3 extends over 13 amino acids. Trimming removed 6 bases from V and 4 bases from J; junction bases left unmatched: 5. The DNA of the CDR3 is TGTGCCAGCAGCCGAACAGGGGTCACTGAAGCTTTCTTT. The encoded protein is CASSRTGVTEAFF.

Turning to this clone: The junction differs from germline at one of its ends, possibly a read error. This sequence joins TRBV11-2 and TRBJ2-7, with D maybe TRBD2 (5 bases). Germline CDR1 reads SGHAT; CDR2 reads FQNNGV. The CDR3 has 15 amino acids. CDR3 coding DNA: TGTGCCAGCAGCCCCCAAGGAGGCTACTCCCACGAGCAGTACTTC. Translation gives CASSPQGGYSHEQYF.

This clone has only one observation. CDR3 protein: CASSRDRVNYYGYTF. As DNA, the CDR3 is TGTGCCAGCAGCCGTGACAGGGTCAATTATTATGGCTACACCTTC. V gene TRBV27 combines with J gene TRBJ1-2; 7 bases match TRBD1. The CDR3 totals 15 residues. J lost 5 bases, V lost 6 bases, and 12 bases had no gene match. Germline CDR1 reads MNHEY; CDR2 reads SMNVEV (reference sequence).

The rearrangement links TRBV7-9 to TRBJ1-3; perhaps TRBD1 as D (5 bases). V was shortened by 11 bases and J by 0 bases, with 14 bases between the two germline ends. CDR1 and CDR2 (germline): SEHNR, FQNEAQ (reference sequence). This CDR3 is built from 14 residues. CDR3 amino acids: CAAGLTSSGNTIYF. The CDR3 DNA reads TGTGCCGCAGGGCTGACTAGCTCTGGAAACACCATATATTTT.

The chain couples TRBV7-2 to TRBJ1-2, with 8 positions matching TRBD1. The CDR3 extends over 13 amino acids. The V gene's germline CDR1 is SGHTA and CDR2 FQGNSA. V lost 5 bases, J lost 8 bases, and 7 bases stayed unmatched. The CDR3 coding sequence is TGTGCCAGCAGCCACGGACAGGGCTCCGGCTACACCTTC. It yields the protein CASSHGQGSGYTF.